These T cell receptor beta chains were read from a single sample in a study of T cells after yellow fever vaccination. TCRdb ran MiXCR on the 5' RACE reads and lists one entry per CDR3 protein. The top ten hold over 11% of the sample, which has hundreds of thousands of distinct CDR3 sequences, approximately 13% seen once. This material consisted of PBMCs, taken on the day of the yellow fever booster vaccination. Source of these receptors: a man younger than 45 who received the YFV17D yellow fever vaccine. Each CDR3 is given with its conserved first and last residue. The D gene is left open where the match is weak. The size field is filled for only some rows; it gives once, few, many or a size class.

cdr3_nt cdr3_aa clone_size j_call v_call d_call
TGTGCCACAGCGGGAGTTTTAGGGGGGAATGAGCAGTTCTTC CATAGVLGGNEQFF NA TRBJ2-1 TRBV24-1 TRBD2
TGCAGTGCGCCCGGGACTAGCGGGATGAACCATGAGCAGTTCTTC CSAPGTSGMNHEQFF NA TRBJ2-1 TRBV20-1 TRBD2
TGTGCCAGCAGGCCCAGAGGGGTTGAGGGGACCGGGGAGCTGTTTTTT CASRPRGVEGTGELFF NA TRBJ2-2 TRBV6-5 NA
TGTGCCAGCAGTTACTTCCGGGATTACAATGAGCAGTTCTTC CASSYFRDYNEQFF NA TRBJ2-1 TRBV6-2/TRBV6-3 NA
TGCAGCGTTGAGTTCGGGTGGTCTAGCGGCACAGATACGCAGTATTTT CSVEFGWSSGTDTQYF few TRBJ2-3 TRBV29-1 NA
TGTGCCAGCAGCGCTGGACTAGCGGGTGGCTACAATGAGCAGTTCTTC CASSAGLAGGYNEQFF NA TRBJ2-1 TRBV9 TRBD2
TGCAGCGTTGAAGGGACAGGAAATGAAAAACTGTTTTTT CSVEGTGNEKLFF few TRBJ1-4 TRBV29-1 TRBD1
TGTGCCAGCAGCTCAGCCGCGACGCCACTCGGGGAGCTGTTTTTT CASSSAATPLGELFF few TRBJ2-2 TRBV7-9 NA
TGCGCCAGCAGCTTGGTACCAGGAGAGAACACTGAAGCTTTCTTT CASSLVPGENTEAFF NA TRBJ1-1 TRBV5-1 NA
TGTGCCAGCATCAAAAGGGCGACAGGGCGGCTCCAAGAGACCCAGTACTTC CASIKRATGRLQETQYF NA TRBJ2-5 TRBV25-1 TRBD1
TGTGCCAGCAGCTCCCCCGGGGGGGGGACTGAAAAACTGTTTTTT CASSSPGGGTEKLFF NA TRBJ1-4 TRBV7-9 NA
TGTGCCAGCAGCGAGACATCGCCCACCTCTGGGGCCAACGTCCTGACTTTC CASSETSPTSGANVLTF NA TRBJ2-6 TRBV9 NA
TGTGCCAGCAGTGAATTCGCTACAGGCTACAATGAGCAGTTCTTC CASSEFATGYNEQFF NA TRBJ2-1 TRBV25-1 NA
TGCAGTGCTAGAGGGGGTAGCGGGATAAAAGAGACCCAGTACTTC CSARGGSGIKETQYF NA TRBJ2-5 TRBV20-1 TRBD2
TGCGCCAGCAGTATCGGGACTAGCGGGAGCCCTCCCTACGAGCAGTACTTC CASSIGTSGSPPYEQYF NA TRBJ2-7 TRBV5-1 TRBD2
TGCAGTGCCCCGACTAGCGGGAGGGGAGAGACCCAGTACTTC CSAPTSGRGETQYF few TRBJ2-5 TRBV20-1 TRBD2
TGCAGTGCTAGAGATGGAGCAGGGGGTAGTTCACCCCTCCACTTT CSARDGAGGSSPLHF few TRBJ1-6 TRBV20-1 TRBD1
TGTGCCAGCAGCTACCCACGGGAACAAGAGACCCAGTACTTC CASSYPREQETQYF NA TRBJ2-5 TRBV11-2 NA
TGTGCCAGCAGTTATGGGCTCGATCAGCCCCAGCATTTT CASSYGLDQPQHF few TRBJ1-5 TRBV12-3/TRBV12-4 NA
TGTGCCAGCAGTCAATCGAGACAGGGGAACACCGGGGAGCTGTTTTTT CASSQSRQGNTGELFF few TRBJ2-2 TRBV6-5 TRBD1
TGTGCCAGCAGTTTCGACCCTCAAACTAGGGGCGGCTACACCTTC CASSFDPQTRGGYTF NA TRBJ1-2 TRBV6-5 NA
TGTGCCAGCAGCTCCAGATGGCGGGAGGACACCGGGGAGCTGTTTTTT CASSSRWREDTGELFF few TRBJ2-2 TRBV7-9 TRBD2
TGCAGTGCTCGGACCGGGACTAGCGGTTACGAGCAGTACTTC CSARTGTSGYEQYF few TRBJ2-7 TRBV20-1 TRBD2
TGTGCCAGCTCACCAACAACCGGGGGGAGCGGGCTGCGGTATGGCTACACCTTC CASSPTTGGSGLRYGYTF NA TRBJ1-2 TRBV18 NA
TGCAGTGCTAGAGAACTTGAGGGGGCGGGTAGTCAGCCCCAGCATTTT CSARELEGAGSQPQHF few TRBJ1-5 TRBV20-1 TRBD1
TGCGCCAGCAGCTGGGGGGACAGAGGACAATACAATGAGCAGTTCTTC CASSWGDRGQYNEQFF NA TRBJ2-1 TRBV5-1 NA
TGTGCCAGCTCTCCGGAGTCCCCGAGCTCCTACAATGAGCAGTTCTTC CASSPESPSSYNEQFF few TRBJ2-1 TRBV18 NA
TGTGCCAGCTCACCACCTAGAGCGGGAGTTCGTCCAGATACGCAGTATTTT CASSPPRAGVRPDTQYF NA TRBJ2-3 TRBV18 TRBD2
TGTGCCAGCAGCCCTCGGGGACTAGCGGGAGGAGGGCAAGAGACCCAGTACTTC CASSPRGLAGGGQETQYF few TRBJ2-5 TRBV11-2 TRBD2
TGCGCCAGCAGCCAGCCCAGGGGGAGAAGCAATCAGCCCCAGCATTTT CASSQPRGRSNQPQHF few TRBJ1-5 TRBV4-3 TRBD1
TGCGCCAGCAGCCCCCAGGCGGGCGGGCCTGTTTCGGCCCTCCACTTT CASSPQAGGPVSALHF few TRBJ1-6 TRBV5-1 NA
TGTGCCAGTAGTCTCCAGACAGTCACAGATACGCAGTATTTT CASSLQTVTDTQYF NA TRBJ2-3 TRBV19 NA
TGTGCCAGCAGCCAAGTGACCCCCGGGGAGCTGTTTTTT CASSQVTPGELFF NA TRBJ2-2 TRBV3-1 NA
TGTGCCAGCAGTAAACCGGGGACCTACGAGCAGTACTTC CASSKPGTYEQYF many TRBJ2-7 TRBV6-1 NA
TGTGCCAGCAGCGTAGGGGTGAATGAGCAGTTCTTC CASSVGVNEQFF NA TRBJ2-1 TRBV9 NA
TGCAGCGTTAAAAGTCAAGGGAGCTCCTACGAGCAGTACTTC CSVKSQGSSYEQYF NA TRBJ2-7 TRBV29-1 NA
TGTGCCAGCAGCCGGACGAGCGGGAGAAAAACAGATACGCAGTATTTT CASSRTSGRKTDTQYF few TRBJ2-3 TRBV14 TRBD2
TGTGCCTGGAGTCGCGGGGTATCCTACGAGCAGTACTTC CAWSRGVSYEQYF NA TRBJ2-7 TRBV30 NA
TGTGCCAGCAGCTTTGAAGGGGAGGCTAATGAAAAACTGTTTTTT CASSFEGEANEKLFF NA TRBJ1-4 TRBV12-1 NA
TGTGCCAGTAAGGACAGGGAAGGGGAGCCCCAGCATTTT CASKDREGEPQHF NA TRBJ1-5 TRBV19 TRBD1
TGCGCCAGCAGCTTGGGGCGTAGCGGGAGTTTGGTTAATGAGCAGTTCTTC CASSLGRSGSLVNEQFF few TRBJ2-1 TRBV5-1 TRBD2
TGCGCCAGCAGCTTTGCAGGGCCCGACACCGGGGAGCTGTTTTTT CASSFAGPDTGELFF few TRBJ2-2 TRBV5-1 NA
TGTGCCAGCAGCTGGGACAGGGAAAAAGCTTTCTTT CASSWDREKAFF few TRBJ1-1 TRBV7-2 TRBD1
TGTGCCAGCAGCTTAGCAGAATCGTACCAGGCGGGCTACAATGAGCAGTTCTTC CASSLAESYQAGYNEQFF few TRBJ2-1 TRBV7-8 NA
TGTGCCAGCAGGATGAGCCAGCTAGTGTTCATTGAGCAGTTCTTC CASRMSQLVFIEQFF few TRBJ2-1 TRBV12-3/TRBV12-4 NA
TGTGCCAGCAGCCCCCAGCGGGATGCCTACGAGCAGTACTTC CASSPQRDAYEQYF NA TRBJ2-7 TRBV7-2 TRBD2
TGTGCCAGCAGCTTAAGGGAAACCGCTGTCATGGCCCAGTACTTC CASSLRETAVMAQYF NA TRBJ2-5 TRBV7-8 NA
TGCAGTGCTATCGACTTCAGCTCCTACAATGAGCAGTTCTTC CSAIDFSSYNEQFF few TRBJ2-1 TRBV20-1 NA
TGTGCCAGCAGCTTGGCCGAGGGCACTGTGGTAGGCGAGCAGTACTTC CASSLAEGTVVGEQYF NA TRBJ2-7 TRBV5-5 NA
TGTGCCATCAGTGAGACCGCCGGGGGAGTAGGCGAGCAGTACTTC CAISETAGGVGEQYF NA TRBJ2-7 TRBV10-3 NA
TGCGCCAGCAACAACCTAGGCTACGAGCAGTACTTC CASNNLGYEQYF NA TRBJ2-7 TRBV6-5 NA
TGTGCCAGCAGCTTTGAGGGCAATGAGCAGTTCTTC CASSFEGNEQFF NA TRBJ2-1 TRBV7-2 NA
TGTGCCAGCAGGCCATTTACAGGGCCACCAGCCAGCATGGGCTACACCTTC CASRPFTGPPASMGYTF NA TRBJ1-2 TRBV6-1 NA
TGTGCCTGGGGAAAGGGGAACACTGAAGCTTTCTTT CAWGKGNTEAFF few TRBJ1-1 TRBV30 NA